This T cell receptor (beta chain) emerged from a study of beta chain features in type 1 diabetes. On the study more broadly: No age, gender or cell yield differences were seen between patients and healthy donors.

The whole isolated RNA underwent reverse transcription, so sequencing captured expressed TCRB transcripts. Only in-frame clones appear in the TCRdb table, and some are missing; sequencing was by immunoSEQ multiplex PCR. The sample yields around 430,000 clones, about 32% seen once. Comments on this clone: What it binds is not known. In the same sample, other DNA sequences code for this CDR3.

V gave up 1 base and J gave up 8 bases, with 8 bases separating them. CDR3 length equals 12 residues. CDR1 and CDR2 from the germline V gene are MGHRA and YSYEKL. Findings and limits, study-wide: Individuals with type 1 diabetes displayed fewer insertions and more deletions at VDJ junctions.

The sequence derives from a young man in good health. Sequenced material: naive CD4+ T cells from blood. This chain joins TRBV4-1 and TRBJ2-5; tentatively, D is TRBD2 (5 bases). The DNA of the CDR3 is TGCGCCAGCAGCCAAGGTGCGGGCACCCAGTACTTC. It codes for CASSQGAGTQYF.